What follows are 17 T cell receptor beta chains derived from one specimen sequenced in a study of cytomegalovirus exposure and HLA in healthy donors. Only in-frame clones appear in the TCRdb table, and some are missing; sequencing was by immunoSEQ multiplex PCR. This sample has about 200,000 clones, with roughly three quarters found just once. Sequences were obtained from PBMCs. The receptors here all came from a woman under 40 in good health and CMV-seronegative.

The gene calls are TRBV9 and TRBJ2-5, with D hard to call. Germline V gives CDR1 SGDLS, CDR2 YYNGEE. With 2 bases removed from V and 3 bases from J, the gap between germline ends came to 5 bases. CDR3 length: 12 residues. The CDR3 spells CASSVAEETQYF. The CDR3 DNA reads as TGTGCCAGCAGCGTCGCGGAAGAGACCCAGTACTTC.

V is TRBV29-1 and J is TRBJ2-5; 10 bases match TRBD2. The CDR3 is made up of 14 amino acids. Looked up from germline, CDR1 is SQVTM and CDR2 is ANQGSEA. With 4 bases clipped from V and 4 bases from J, the junction kept 6 bases outside the gene matches. The CDR3 DNA is TGCAGCGTTGGGCAGCGGGAGGGCCGAGAGACCCAGTACTTC. Translated: CSVGQREGRETQYF.

The rearrangement uses TRBV7-9 and TRBJ1-1; possible D gene TRBD1, 6 bases. V dropped 8 bases and J dropped 1 base, with 8 bases sitting between them. Germline-derived CDR1 and CDR2 are SEHNR and FQNEAQ (reference sequence). The CDR3 runs 12 residues. Here the CDR3 reads CASQGQNTEAFF. The DNA for the CDR3 is TGTGCCAGCCAGGGGCAGAACACTGAAGCTTTCTTT.

A single count supports this clone. This sequence joins TRBV7-9 and TRBJ2-3, with 9 positions matching TRBD1. CDR1 and CDR2 from the germline V gene are SEHNR and FQNEAQ (reference sequence). With V trimmed by 6 bases and J by 3 bases, 7 bases remained unmatched. The CDR3 is 15 residues long. The CDR3: CASRQTGTGTDTQYF. The CDR3 DNA reads as TGTGCCAGCAGGCAAACCGGGACAGGGACAGATACGCAGTATTTT.

The CDR3: CASSAYRGGTEAFF. As DNA, the CDR3 is TGTGCCAGCAGTGCATACAGGGGCGGCACTGAAGCTTTCTTT. The chain carries TRBV2 and TRBJ1-1, with TRBD1 matching 7 bases. This CDR3 spans 14 amino acids. V dropped 4 bases and J dropped 4; count of bases not matched to a gene: 6. CDR1 SNHLY and CDR2 FYNNEI come from the germline V gene.

The genes are TRBV6-5 and TRBJ1-1; D ambiguous. Trimming took 0 bases from V and 2 from J, leaving 10 bases between them. Germline V gene data show CDR1 as MNHEY and CDR2 as SVGAGI. CDR3 size: 15 residues. CDR3 nucleotides: TGTGCCAGCAGTTACTCGCCCAGGCCCAACACTGAAGCTTTCTTT. This sequence encodes CASSYSPRPNTEAFF.

The V and J genes are TRBV4-1 and TRBJ2-1; 8 bases are a match to TRBD2. Germline V gene sequence: CDR1 MGHRA, CDR2 YSYEKL. V was clipped by 0 bases and J by 3 bases; unmatched bases: 7. The CDR3 has 17 residues. The CDR3 spells CASSQERTSLVYNEQFF. CDR3 nucleotides: TGCGCCAGCAGCCAAGAACGGACTAGCTTGGTCTACAATGAGCAGTTCTTC.

Worth noting for this clone: Given a much more abundant clone one base away, this may be a read error. The chain links TRBV27 to TRBJ2-3, with 7 bases that match TRBD2. The CDR3 consists of 15 residues. The germline V gene has CDR1 MNHEY and CDR2 SMNVEV (reference sequence). The V gene end was trimmed by 2 bases and the J gene end by 1 base; junction bases not matched to a gene: 3. The CDR3 nucleotides read TGTGCCAGCAGTTTAGGACTAGGGGGCACAGATACGCAGTATTTT. Residues: CASSLGLGGTDTQYF.

The chain joins TRBV6-5 to TRBJ2-7, with 7 bases matching TRBD2. CDR1 MNHEY and CDR2 SVGAGI come from the germline V gene. With V trimmed by 10 bases and J by 0 bases, 9 bases remained unmatched. The CDR3 loop spans 14 amino acids. CDR3 protein: CATLAFIPSYEQYF. CDR3 bases: TGTGCCACACTAGCGTTTATACCCTCCTACGAGCAGTACTTC.

The chain joins TRBV9 to TRBJ2-2; 7 positions match TRBD2. This CDR3 region has 14 residues. Per the germline V gene, CDR1 is SGDLS and CDR2 is YYNGEE. J gave up 7 bases and V 4 bases, and 7 bases lay outside the gene matches. The CDR3 here is CASSPRGVGGELFF. Here the CDR3 DNA reads TGTGCCAGCAGCCCTCGGGGGGTTGGCGGGGAGCTGTTTTTT.

At least ten counts were recorded for this clone. The chain joins TRBV19 to TRBJ1-6; 9 nucleotides agree with TRBD1. Trimming removed 7 bases from V and 7 bases from J; junction bases left unmatched: 8. Germline V lookup: CDR1 LNHDA, CDR2 SQIVND (reference sequence). The CDR3 is made up of 15 amino acids. CDR3 bases: TGTGCCAGTAAGGAGGGGACAGGGCGGAATTCACCCCTCCACTTT. Amino acid sequence: CASKEGTGRNSPLHF.

The V gene is TRBV29-1, the J gene TRBJ2-6, with D unclear. There are 14 residues in the CDR3. V lost 6 bases, J lost 0 bases, and 9 bases lay in between. CDR1 is SQVTM and CDR2 is ANQGSEA in the germline V gene. The CDR3: CSVLISSGANVLTF. CDR3 DNA: TGCAGCGTCCTGATTAGCTCTGGGGCCAACGTCCTGACTTTC.

A single count supports this clone. V usage is TRBV7-8 and J usage is TRBJ2-7; 10 bases agree with TRBD2. Germline V gives CDR1 SGHVS, CDR2 FQNEAQ. Trimming took 4 bases from V and 0 from J; bases not matched to a gene: 9. CDR3 length equals 17 residues. DNA of the CDR3: TGTGCCAGCAGCTCCAAAGGACTAGCGGCTAGCTCCTACGAGCAGTACTTC. As protein: CASSSKGLAASSYEQYF.

Only a few counts were recorded for this clone. The chain uses TRBV4-1 and TRBJ2-6, with 7 nucleotides matching TRBD1. Per the germline V gene, CDR1 is MGHRA and CDR2 is YSYEKL. Losses at the gene ends were 5 bases for V and 0 bases for J; bases not matched to a gene: 7. The CDR3 sequence is 17 residues long. The CDR3 bases are TGCGCCAGCAGCGACGGACAGGCCATCTCTGGGGCCAACGTCCTGACTTTC. This gives the protein CASSDGQAISGANVLTF.

The V call is TRBV5-4, the J call TRBJ2-5; TRBD2 matches at 7 bases. This CDR3 is built from 15 residues. V gave up 3 bases and J gave up 5 bases; unmatched junction bases: 10. Germline V CDR1 and CDR2: SGHNT, YYREEE (reference sequence). Written as DNA, the CDR3 is TGTGCCAGCAGCTCTAGCGGTGGTGGGACGGAGACCCAGTACTTC. Encoded protein: CASSSSGGGTETQYF.

The V gene is TRBV27, the J gene TRBJ1-2; the match to TRBD1 covers 8 bases. The CDR3 contains 13 residues. Losses at the gene ends were 5 bases for V and 7 bases for J; bases not matched to a gene: 6. The germline V gene has CDR1 MNHEY and CDR2 SMNVEV (reference sequence). CDR3 region: CASSLRTGPGYTF. For the CDR3, the DNA is TGTGCCAGCAGTCTACGGACAGGGCCTGGCTACACCTTC.

The chain links TRBV4-1 to TRBJ2-5, with 9 bases identical to TRBD1. CDR3 length equals 17 residues. Germline V lookup: CDR1 MGHRA, CDR2 YSYEKL. Losses at the gene ends were 0 bases for V and 7 bases for J; bases not matched to a gene: 12. In DNA form, the CDR3 reads TGCGCCAGCAGCCAAGATCGGGACAGGGACGAAGGACGGACCCAGTACTTC. The encoded protein is CASSQDRDRDEGRTQYF.